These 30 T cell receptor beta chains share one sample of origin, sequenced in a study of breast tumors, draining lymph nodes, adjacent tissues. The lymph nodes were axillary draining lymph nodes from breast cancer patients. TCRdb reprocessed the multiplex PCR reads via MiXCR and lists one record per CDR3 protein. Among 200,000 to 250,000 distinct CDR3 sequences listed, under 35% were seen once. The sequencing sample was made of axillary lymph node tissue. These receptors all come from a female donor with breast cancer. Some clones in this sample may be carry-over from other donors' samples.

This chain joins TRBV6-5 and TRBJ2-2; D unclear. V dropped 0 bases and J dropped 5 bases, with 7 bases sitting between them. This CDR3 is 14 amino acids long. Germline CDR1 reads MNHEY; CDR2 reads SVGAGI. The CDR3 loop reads CASSYSYRTGELFF. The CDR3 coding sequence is TGTGCCAGCAGTTACTCCTACAGAACCGGGGAGCTGTTTTTT.

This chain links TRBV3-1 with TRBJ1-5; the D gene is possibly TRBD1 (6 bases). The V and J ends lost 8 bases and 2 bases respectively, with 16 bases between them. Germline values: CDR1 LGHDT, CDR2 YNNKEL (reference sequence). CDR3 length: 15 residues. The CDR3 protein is CASGGTGSGNQPQHF. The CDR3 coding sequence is TGTGCCAGCGGTGGAACAGGGTCGGGCAATCAGCCCCAGCATTTT. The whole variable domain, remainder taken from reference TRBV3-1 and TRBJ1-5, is DTAVSQTPKYLVTQMGNDKSIKCEQNLGHDTMYWYKQDSKKFLKIMFSYNNKELIINETVPNRFSPKSPDKAHLNLHINSLELGDSAVYFCASGGTGSGNQPQHFGDGTRLSIL.

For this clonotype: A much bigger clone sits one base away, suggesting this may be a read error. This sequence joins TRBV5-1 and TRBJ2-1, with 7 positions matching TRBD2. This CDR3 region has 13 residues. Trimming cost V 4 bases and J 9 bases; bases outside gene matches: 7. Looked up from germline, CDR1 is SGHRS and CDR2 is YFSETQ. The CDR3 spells CASSPSSGGEQFF. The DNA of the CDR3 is TGCGCCAGCAGCCCCTCTAGCGGCGGTGAGCAGTTCTTC.

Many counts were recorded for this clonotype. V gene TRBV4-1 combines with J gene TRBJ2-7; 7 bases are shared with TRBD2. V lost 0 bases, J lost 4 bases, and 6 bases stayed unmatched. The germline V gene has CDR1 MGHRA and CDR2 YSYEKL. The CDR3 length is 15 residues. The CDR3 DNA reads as TGCGCCAGCAGCCAAGACGGCGGGAGTCTGTACGAGCAGTACTTC. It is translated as CASSQDGGSLYEQYF.

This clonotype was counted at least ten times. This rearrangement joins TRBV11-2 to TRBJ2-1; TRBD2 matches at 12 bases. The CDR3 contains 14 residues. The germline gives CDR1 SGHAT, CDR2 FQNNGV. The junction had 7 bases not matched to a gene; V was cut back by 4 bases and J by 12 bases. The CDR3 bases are TGTGCCAGCAGCTACTCTAGCGGGGGGGCCTGGCAGTTCTTC. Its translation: CASSYSSGGAWQFF.

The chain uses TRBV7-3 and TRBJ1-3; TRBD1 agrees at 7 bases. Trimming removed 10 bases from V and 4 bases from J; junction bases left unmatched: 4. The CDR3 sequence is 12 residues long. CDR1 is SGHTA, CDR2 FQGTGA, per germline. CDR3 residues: CAIRGDGNTIYF. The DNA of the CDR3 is TGTGCCATCAGGGGGGACGGAAACACCATATATTTT.

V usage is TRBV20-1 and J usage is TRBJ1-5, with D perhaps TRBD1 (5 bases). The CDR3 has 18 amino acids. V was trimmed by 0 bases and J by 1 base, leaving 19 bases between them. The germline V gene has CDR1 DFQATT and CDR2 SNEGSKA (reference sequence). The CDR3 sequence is CSARDARVIVGSNQPQHF. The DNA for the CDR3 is TGCAGTGCTAGAGATGCCAGGGTGATTGTTGGGAGCAATCAGCCCCAGCATTTT.

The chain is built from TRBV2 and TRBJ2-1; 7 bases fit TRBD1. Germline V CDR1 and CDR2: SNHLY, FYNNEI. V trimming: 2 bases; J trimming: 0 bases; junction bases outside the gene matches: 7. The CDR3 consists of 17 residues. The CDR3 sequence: CASSEITGQSSYNEQFF. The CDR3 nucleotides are TGTGCCAGCAGTGAAATTACGGGACAGAGCTCCTACAATGAGCAGTTCTTC.

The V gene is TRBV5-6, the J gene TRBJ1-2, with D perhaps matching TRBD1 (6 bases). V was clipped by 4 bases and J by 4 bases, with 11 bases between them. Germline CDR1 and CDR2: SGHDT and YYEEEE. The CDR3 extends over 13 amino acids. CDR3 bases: TGTGCCAGCAGCGTAGGGGGGACCTATGGCTACACCTTC. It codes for CASSVGGTYGYTF.

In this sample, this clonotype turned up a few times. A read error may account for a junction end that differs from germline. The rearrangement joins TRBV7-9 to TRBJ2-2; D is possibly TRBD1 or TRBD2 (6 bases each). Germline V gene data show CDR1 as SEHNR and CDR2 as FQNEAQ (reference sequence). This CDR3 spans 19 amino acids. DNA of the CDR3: TGTGCCAGCACCATCGGGGGACACCTAGGCGCGGGGAACCCCGGGGAGCTGTTTTTT. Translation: CASTIGGHLGAGNPGELFF.

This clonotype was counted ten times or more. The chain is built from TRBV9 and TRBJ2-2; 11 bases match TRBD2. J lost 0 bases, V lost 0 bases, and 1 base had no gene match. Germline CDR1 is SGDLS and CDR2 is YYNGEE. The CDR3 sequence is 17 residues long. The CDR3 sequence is CASSVGTSGSNTGELFF. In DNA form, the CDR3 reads TGTGCCAGCAGCGTAGGGACTAGCGGGTCGAACACCGGGGAGCTGTTTTTT.

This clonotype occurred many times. CDR3 loop: CASSSRLAGHNEQFF. CDR3 bases: TGTGCCAGCAGCTCCCGACTAGCGGGGCACAATGAGCAGTTCTTC. V and J are TRBV6-5 and TRBJ2-1, with TRBD2 identical over 11 bases. Germline CDR1 is MNHEY and CDR2 is SVGAGI. The length of the CDR3 is 15 residues. Trimming removed 6 bases from V and 5 bases from J; junction bases left unmatched: 6.

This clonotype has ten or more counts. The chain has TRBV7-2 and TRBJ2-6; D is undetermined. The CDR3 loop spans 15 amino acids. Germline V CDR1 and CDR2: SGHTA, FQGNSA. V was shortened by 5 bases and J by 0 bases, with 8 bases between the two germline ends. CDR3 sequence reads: CASSPESSGANVLTF. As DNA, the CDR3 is TGTGCCAGCAGCCCCGAAAGCTCTGGGGCCAACGTCCTGACTTTC. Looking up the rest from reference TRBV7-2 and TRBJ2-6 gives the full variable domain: GAGVSQSPSNKVTEKGKDVELRCDPISGHTALYWYRQSLGQGLEFLIYFQGNSAPDKSGLPSDRFSAERTGGSVSTLTIQRTQQEDSAVYLCASSPESSGANVLTFGAGSRLTVL.

This chain's CDR3 is CASSDQGGSGANVLTF. In nucleotides, the CDR3 is TGTGCCAGCAGTGACCAGGGGGGCTCTGGGGCCAACGTCCTGACTTTC. The chain couples TRBV2 to TRBJ2-6, with D perhaps TRBD1 (7 bases). This CDR3 is 16 amino acids long. The ends were cut back, 3 bases at V and 0 bases at J, with 9 bases in the middle. CDR1 SNHLY and CDR2 FYNNEI come from the germline V gene.

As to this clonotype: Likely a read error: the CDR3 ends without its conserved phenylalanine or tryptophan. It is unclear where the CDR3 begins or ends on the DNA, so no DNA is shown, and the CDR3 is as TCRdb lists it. The chain's CDR3 is CASSYREQGN. V gene TRBV11-2 combines with J gene TRBJ2-3; the D call of TRBD1 is as the table states it, not checked on the DNA. The CDR3 spans 10 amino acids, including both terminal residues. Germline values: CDR1 SGHAT, CDR2 FQNNGV.

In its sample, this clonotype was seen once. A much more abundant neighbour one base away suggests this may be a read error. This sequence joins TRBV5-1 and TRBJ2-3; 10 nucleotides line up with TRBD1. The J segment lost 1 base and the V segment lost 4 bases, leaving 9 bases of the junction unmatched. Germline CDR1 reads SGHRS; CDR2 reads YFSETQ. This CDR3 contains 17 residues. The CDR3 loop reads CASSRSDRGLRTDTQYF. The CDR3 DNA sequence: TGCGCCAGCAGCCGGTCCGACAGGGGGCTTCGCACAGATACGCAGTATTTT. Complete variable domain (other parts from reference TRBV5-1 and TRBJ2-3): KAGVTQTPRYLIKTRGQQVTLSCSPISGHRSVSWYQQTPGQGLQFLFEYFSETQRNKGNFPGRFSGRQFSNSRSEMNVSTLELGDSALYLCASSRSDRGLRTDTQYFGPGTRLTVL.

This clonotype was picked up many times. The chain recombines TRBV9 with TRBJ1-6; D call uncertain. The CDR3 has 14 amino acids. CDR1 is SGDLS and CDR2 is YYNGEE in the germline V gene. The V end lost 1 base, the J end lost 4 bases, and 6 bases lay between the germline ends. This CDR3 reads CASSVRWYNSPLHF. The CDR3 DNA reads TGTGCCAGCAGCGTACGATGGTATAATTCACCCCTCCACTTT. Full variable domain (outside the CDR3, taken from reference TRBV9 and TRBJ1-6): DSGVTQTPKHLITATGQRVTLRCSPRSGDLSVYWYQQSLDQGLQFLIQYYNGEERAKGNILERFSAQQFPDLHSELNLSSLELGDSALYFCASSVRWYNSPLHFGNGTRLTVT.

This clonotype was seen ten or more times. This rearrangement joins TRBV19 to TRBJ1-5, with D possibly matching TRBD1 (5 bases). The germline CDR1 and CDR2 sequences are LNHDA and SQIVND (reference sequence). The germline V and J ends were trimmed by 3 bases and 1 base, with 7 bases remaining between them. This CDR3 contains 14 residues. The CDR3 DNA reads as TGTGCCAGTAGTATTGCAGGGAGCAATCAGCCCCAGCATTTT. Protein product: CASSIAGSNQPQHF.

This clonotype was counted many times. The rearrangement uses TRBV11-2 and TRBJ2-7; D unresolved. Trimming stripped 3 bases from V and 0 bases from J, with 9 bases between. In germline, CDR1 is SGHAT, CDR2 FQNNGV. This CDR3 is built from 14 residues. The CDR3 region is CASSLASFSYEQYF. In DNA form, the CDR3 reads TGTGCCAGCAGCTTGGCGAGCTTCTCCTACGAGCAGTACTTC.

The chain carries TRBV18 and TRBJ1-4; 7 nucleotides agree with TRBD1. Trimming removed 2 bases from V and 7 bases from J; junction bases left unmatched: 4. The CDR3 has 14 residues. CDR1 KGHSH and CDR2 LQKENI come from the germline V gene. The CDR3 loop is CASSPDRATEKLFF. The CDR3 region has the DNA TGTGCCAGCTCACCAGACAGGGCGACTGAAAAACTGTTTTTT.

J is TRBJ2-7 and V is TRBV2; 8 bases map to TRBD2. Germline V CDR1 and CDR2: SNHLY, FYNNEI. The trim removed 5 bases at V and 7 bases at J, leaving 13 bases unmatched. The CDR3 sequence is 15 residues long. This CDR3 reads CASSLGAGGVWEQYF. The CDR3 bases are TGTGCCAGCAGTTTAGGGGCGGGGGGAGTGTGGGAGCAGTACTTC.

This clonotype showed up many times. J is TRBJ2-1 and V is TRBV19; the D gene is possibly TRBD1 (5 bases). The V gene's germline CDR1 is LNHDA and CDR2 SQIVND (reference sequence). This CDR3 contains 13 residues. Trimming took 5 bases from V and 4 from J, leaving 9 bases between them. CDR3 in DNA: TGTGCCAGTAGTCGTGACAGTTACAATGAGCAGTTCTTC. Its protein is CASSRDSYNEQFF.

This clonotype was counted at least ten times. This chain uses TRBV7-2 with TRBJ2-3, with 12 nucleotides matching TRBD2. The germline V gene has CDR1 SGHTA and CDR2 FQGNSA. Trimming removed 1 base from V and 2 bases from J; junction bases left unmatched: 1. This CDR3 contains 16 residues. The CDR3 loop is CASSLGLAGATDTQYF. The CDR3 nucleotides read TGTGCCAGCAGCTTAGGACTAGCGGGGGCCACAGATACGCAGTATTTT.

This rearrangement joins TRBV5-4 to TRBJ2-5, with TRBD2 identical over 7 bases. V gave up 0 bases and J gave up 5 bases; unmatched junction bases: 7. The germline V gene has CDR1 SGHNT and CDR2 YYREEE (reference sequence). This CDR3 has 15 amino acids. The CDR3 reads CASSLVQRGRETQYF. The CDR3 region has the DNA TGTGCCAGCAGCTTGGTACAGCGGGGAAGGGAGACCCAGTACTTC.

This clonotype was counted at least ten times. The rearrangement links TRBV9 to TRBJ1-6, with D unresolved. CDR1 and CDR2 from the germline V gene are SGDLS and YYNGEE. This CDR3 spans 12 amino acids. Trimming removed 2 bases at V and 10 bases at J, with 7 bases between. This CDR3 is CASSVSGSPLHF. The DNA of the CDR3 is TGTGCCAGCAGCGTGTCGGGGTCACCCCTCCACTTT.

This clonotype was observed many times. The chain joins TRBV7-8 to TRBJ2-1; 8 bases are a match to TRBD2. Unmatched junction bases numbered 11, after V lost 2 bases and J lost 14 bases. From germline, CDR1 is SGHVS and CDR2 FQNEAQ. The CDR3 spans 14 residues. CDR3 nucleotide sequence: TGTGCCAGCAGCTTACTGGGGGGGGGACTAGATAAGTTCTTC. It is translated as CASSLLGGGLDKFF.

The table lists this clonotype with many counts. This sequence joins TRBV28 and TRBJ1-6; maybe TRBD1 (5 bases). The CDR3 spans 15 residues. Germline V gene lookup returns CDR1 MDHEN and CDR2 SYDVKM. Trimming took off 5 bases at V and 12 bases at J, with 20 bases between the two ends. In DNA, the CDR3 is TGTGCCAGCAGTCCGCCCGGGACTATGCTAGTACCCCTCCACTTT. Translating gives CASSPPGTMLVPLHF.

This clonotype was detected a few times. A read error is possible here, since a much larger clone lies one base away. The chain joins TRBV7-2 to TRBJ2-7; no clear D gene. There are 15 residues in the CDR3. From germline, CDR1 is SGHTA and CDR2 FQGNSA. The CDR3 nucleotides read TGTGCCAGCAGCTTAGCCCGACTCTTTTCCTACGAGCAGCACTTC. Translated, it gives CASSLARLFSYEQHF.

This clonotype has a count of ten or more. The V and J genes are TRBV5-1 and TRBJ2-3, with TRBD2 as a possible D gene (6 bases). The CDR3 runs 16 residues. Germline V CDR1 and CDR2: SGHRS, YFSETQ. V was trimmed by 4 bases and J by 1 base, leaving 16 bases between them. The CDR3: CASSLGLVGGTDTQYF. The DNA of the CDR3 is TGCGCCAGCAGCCTGGGACTTGTCGGTGGCACAGATACGCAGTATTTT. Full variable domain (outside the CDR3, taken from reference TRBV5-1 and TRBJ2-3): KAGVTQTPRYLIKTRGQQVTLSCSPISGHRSVSWYQQTPGQGLQFLFEYFSETQRNKGNFPGRFSGRQFSNSRSEMNVSTLELGDSALYLCASSLGLVGGTDTQYFGPGTRLTVL.

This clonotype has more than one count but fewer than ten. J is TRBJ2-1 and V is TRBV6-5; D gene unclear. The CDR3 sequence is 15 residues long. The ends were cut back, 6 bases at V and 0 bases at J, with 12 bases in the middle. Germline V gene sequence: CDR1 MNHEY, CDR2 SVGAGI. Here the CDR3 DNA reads TGTGCCAGCAGCCCACTTTTAAGCTCCTACAATGAGCAGTTCTTC. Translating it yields CASSPLLSSYNEQFF.